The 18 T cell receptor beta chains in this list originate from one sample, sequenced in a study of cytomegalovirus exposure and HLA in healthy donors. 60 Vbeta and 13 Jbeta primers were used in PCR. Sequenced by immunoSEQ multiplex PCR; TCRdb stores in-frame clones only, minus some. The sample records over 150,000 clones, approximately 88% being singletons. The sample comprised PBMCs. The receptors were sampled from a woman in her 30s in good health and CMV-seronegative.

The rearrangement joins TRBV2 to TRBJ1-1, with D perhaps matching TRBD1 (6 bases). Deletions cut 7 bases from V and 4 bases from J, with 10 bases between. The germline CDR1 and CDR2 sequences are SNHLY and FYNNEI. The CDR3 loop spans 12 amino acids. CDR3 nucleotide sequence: TGTGCCAGCACCGCGGACAGCACTGAAGCTTTCTTT. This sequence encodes CASTADSTEAFF.

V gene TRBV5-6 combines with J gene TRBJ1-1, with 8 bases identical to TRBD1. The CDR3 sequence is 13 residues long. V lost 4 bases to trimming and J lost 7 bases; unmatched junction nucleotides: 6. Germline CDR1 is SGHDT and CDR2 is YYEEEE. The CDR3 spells CASSPGGRGEAFF. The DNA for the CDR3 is TGTGCCAGCAGCCCAGGGGGCCGGGGTGAAGCTTTCTTT.

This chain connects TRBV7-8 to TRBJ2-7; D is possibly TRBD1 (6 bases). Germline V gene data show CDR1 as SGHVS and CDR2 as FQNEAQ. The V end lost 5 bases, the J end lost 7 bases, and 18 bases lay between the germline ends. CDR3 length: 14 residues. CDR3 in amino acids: CASSVLPGVEEQYF. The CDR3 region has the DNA TGTGCCAGCAGCGTACTACCAGGGGTAGAAGAGCAGTACTTC.

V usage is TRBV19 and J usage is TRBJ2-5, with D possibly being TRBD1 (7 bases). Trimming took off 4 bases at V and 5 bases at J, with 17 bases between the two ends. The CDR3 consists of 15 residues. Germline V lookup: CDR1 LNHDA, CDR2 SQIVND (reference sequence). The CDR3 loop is CASSNWTIRGETQYF. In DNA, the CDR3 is TGTGCCAGTAGTAACTGGACTATCAGGGGGGAGACCCAGTACTTC.

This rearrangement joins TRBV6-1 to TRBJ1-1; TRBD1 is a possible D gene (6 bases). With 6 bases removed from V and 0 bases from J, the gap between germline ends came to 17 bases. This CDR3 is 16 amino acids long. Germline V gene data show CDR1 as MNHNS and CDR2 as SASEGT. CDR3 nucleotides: TGTGCCAGCAGCGAACAGCTCGGGGGGCTGAACACTGAAGCTTTCTTT. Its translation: CASSEQLGGLNTEAFF.

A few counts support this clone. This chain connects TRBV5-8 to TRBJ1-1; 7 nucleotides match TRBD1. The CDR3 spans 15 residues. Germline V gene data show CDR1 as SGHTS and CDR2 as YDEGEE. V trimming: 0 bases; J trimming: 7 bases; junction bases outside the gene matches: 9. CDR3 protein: CASSLVVIGGVEAFF. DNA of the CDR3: TGTGCCAGCAGCTTGGTGGTGATAGGGGGCGTTGAAGCTTTCTTT.

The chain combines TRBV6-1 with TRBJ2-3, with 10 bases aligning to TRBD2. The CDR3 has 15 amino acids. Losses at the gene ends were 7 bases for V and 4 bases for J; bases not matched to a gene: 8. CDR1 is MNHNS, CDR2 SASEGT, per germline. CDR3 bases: TGTGCCAGCACGCGGCTAGCGGGGGTGGCAGATACGCAGTATTTT. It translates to CASTRLAGVADTQYF.

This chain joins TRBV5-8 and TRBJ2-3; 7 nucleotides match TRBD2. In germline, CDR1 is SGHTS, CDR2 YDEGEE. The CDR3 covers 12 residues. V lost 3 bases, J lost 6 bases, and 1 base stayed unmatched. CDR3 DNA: TGTGCCAGCAGCTCCGGGGGGGATACGCAGTATTTT. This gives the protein CASSSGGDTQYF. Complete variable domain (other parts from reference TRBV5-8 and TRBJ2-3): EAGVTQSPTHLIKTRGQQATLRCSPISGHTSVYWYQQALGLGLQFLLWYDEGEERNRGNFPPRFSGRQFPNYSSELNVNALELEDSALYLCASSSGGDTQYFGPGTRLTVL.

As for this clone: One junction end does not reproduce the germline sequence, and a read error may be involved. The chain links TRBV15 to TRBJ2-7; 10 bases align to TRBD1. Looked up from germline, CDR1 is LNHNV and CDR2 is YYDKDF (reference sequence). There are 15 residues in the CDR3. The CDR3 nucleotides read TGTGCCGCCAGCGGAACCGGGACAGGGGCCTACGAGCAGTACTTC. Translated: CAASGTGTGAYEQYF.

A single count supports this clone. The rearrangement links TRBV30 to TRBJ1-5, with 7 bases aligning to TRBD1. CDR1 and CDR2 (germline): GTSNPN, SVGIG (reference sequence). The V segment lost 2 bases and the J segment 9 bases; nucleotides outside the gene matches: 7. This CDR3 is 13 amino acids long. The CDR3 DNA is TGTGCCTGGAGTACAGGACAGGTATGGCCCCAGCATTTT. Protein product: CAWSTGQVWPQHF.

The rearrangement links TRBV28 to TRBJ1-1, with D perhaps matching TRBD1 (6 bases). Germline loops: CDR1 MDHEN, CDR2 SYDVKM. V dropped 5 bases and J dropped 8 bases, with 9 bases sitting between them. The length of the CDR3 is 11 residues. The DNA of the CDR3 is TGTGCCAGCAGTCCCGGGACAGAAGCTTTCTTT. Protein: CASSPGTEAFF. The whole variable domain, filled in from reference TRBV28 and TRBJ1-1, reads DVKVTQSSRYLVKRTGEKVFLECVQDMDHENMFWYRQDPGLGLRLIYFSYDVKMKEKGDIPEGYSVSREKKERFSLILESASTNQTSMYLCASSPGTEAFFGQGTRLTVV.

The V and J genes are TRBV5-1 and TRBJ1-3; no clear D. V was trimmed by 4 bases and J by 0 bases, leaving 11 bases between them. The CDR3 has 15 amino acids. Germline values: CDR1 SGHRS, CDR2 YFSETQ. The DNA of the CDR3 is TGCGCCAGCAGCCCCGGAGCTAACTCTGGAAACACCATATATTTT. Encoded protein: CASSPGANSGNTIYF.

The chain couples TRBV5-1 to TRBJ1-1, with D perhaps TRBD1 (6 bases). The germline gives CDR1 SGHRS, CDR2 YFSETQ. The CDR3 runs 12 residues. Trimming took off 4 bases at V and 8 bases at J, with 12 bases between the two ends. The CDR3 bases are TGCGCCAGCAGCATAACAGGGACGGAAGCTTTCTTT. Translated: CASSITGTEAFF.

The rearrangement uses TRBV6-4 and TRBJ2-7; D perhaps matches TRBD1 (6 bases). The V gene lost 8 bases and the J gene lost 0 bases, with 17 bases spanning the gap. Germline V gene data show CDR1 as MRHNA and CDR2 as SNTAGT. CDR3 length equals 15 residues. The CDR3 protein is CASSGDTKSSYEQYF. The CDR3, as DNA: TGTGCCAGCTCCGGGGACACTAAAAGCTCCTACGAGCAGTACTTC.

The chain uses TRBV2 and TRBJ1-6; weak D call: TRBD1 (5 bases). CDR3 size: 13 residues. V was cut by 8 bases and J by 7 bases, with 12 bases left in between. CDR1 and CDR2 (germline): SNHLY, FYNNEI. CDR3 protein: CASSGRVNSPLHF. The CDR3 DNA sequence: TGTGCCAGCTCTGGCAGGGTAAATTCACCCCTCCACTTT. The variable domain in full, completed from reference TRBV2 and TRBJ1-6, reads EPEVTQTPSHQVTQMGQEVILRCVPISNHLYFYWYRQILGQKVEFLVSFYNNEISEKSEIFDDQFSVERPDGSNFTLKIRSTKLEDSAMYFCASSGRVNSPLHFGNGTRLTVT.

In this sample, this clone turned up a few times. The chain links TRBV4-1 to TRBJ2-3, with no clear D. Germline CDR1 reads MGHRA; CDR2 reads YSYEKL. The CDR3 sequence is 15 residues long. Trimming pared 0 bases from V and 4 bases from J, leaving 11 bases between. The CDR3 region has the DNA TGCGCCAGCAGCCAAGATGTATCGGTTTCAGATACGCAGTATTTT. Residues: CASSQDVSVSDTQYF.

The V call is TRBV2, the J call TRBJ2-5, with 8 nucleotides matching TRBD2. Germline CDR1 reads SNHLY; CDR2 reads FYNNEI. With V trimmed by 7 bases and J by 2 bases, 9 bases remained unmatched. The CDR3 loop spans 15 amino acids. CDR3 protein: CASTREDLPQETQYF. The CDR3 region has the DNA TGTGCCAGCACGCGGGAGGACCTACCTCAAGAGACCCAGTACTTC.

The CDR3 sequence is CASSLRRLDGSYEQYF. CDR3 in DNA: TGTGCCAGCAGTCTCCGGAGGTTAGATGGGAGTTACGAGCAGTACTTC. The chain couples TRBV27 to TRBJ2-7; perhaps TRBD2 as D (5 bases). The length of the CDR3 is 16 residues. Germline V lookup: CDR1 MNHEY, CDR2 SMNVEV (reference sequence). V dropped 5 bases and J dropped 4 bases, with 21 bases sitting between them.